A single count supports the clone carrying this TCR beta chain. This sample is drawn from a study of blood T cell repertoires in COVID-19. Study summary: COVID-19 samples, acute and convalescent, were from the United States, Italy and Spain. Sample material is recorded as cDNA or gDNA derived from T cells, B-cell-depleted T cells, or PBMCs.

Per the original data handling: Reference gene primer amplification gave estimated nucleated cell counts. The repertoire was sequenced with immunoSEQ multiplex PCR; TCRdb's copy has only in-frame clones and lacks some. That table supplies the V and J calls and clone size; D and trimming were determined from the DNA. The data show fewer than 250,000 clones, with 92% seen just once and more than 0.65% held by the top ten. This CDR3 region has 15 residues. J was trimmed by 0 bases and V by 4 bases; bases with no gene match: 4. The germline V gene encodes CDR1 SGHAT and CDR2 FQNNGV. The Seattle patients, enrolled during active infection, were followed longitudinally.

The receptor's source is a young man with COVID-19, enrolled during active disease. Sequencing was done on a sample of peripheral blood. The rearrangement links TRBV11-2 to TRBJ1-2; 8 bases line up with TRBD1. The CDR3 DNA reads as TGTGCCAGCAGCTCAGGGGGCCTAGCTAACTATGGCTACACCTTC. Translation gives CASSSGGLANYGYTF. Full variable domain (missing parts from reference TRBV11-2 and TRBJ1-2): EAGVAQSPRYKIIEKRQSVAFWCNPISGHATLYWYQQILGQGPKLLIQFQNNGVVDDSQLPKDRFSAERLKGVDSTLKIQPAKLEDSAVYLCASSSGGLANYGYTFGSGTRLTVV.